Below are 19 T cell receptor beta chains sequenced from a single sample in a study of shared clonotypes between healthy human individuals. The method was immunoSEQ multiplex PCR; TCRdb's version includes in-frame clones alone and lacks a portion of them. This sample has about 2.1 million clones; 90% to 95% occur once, and the top ten carry around 1.7%. CD8 cells classed as naive were CD45RO-negative and positively selected for CCR7, excluding terminally differentiated effector memory CD45RA+ cells. Material for sequencing was naive CD8+ T cells from PBMCs. These receptors all stem from a man aged 18 to 29 in good health. Some clones in this sample may be carry-over from other donors' samples.

The rearrangement joins TRBV6-5 to TRBJ1-3, with D possibly TRBD1 on 5 matching bases. V lost 2 bases, J lost 2 bases, and 13 bases lay in between. Germline assignment: CDR1 MNHEY and CDR2 SVGAGI. CDR3 length equals 16 residues. The CDR3 sequence is CASSYQPLGAGNTIYF. CDR3 nucleotides: TGTGCCAGCAGTTACCAGCCCTTGGGGGCTGGAAACACCATATATTTT.

In its sample, this clone was seen once. The sample holds other DNA sequences that translate to the same CDR3. The chain is built from TRBV9 and TRBJ1-2; D is perhaps TRBD1 (5 bases). Germline V gene lookup returns CDR1 SGDLS and CDR2 YYNGEE. Trimming removed 0 bases from V and 4 bases from J, with 7 bases in between. The CDR3 spans 13 residues. The CDR3 loop is CASSVAQGYGYTF. In nucleotides, the CDR3 is TGTGCCAGCAGCGTAGCCCAGGGCTATGGCTACACCTTC.

V usage is TRBV4-1 and J usage is TRBJ2-1, with TRBD2 identical over 8 bases. Germline CDR1 and CDR2: MGHRA and YSYEKL. Unmatched junction bases numbered 15, after V lost 1 base and J lost 7 bases. This CDR3 is built from 18 residues. As DNA, the CDR3 is TGCGCCAGCAGCCAAGTAACTCTAGCGGGTGACAATCGGAATGAGCAGTTCTTC. This codes for CASSQVTLAGDNRNEQFF.

This rearrangement joins TRBV15 to TRBJ1-2; D is unclear. V lost 0 bases and J lost 4, with 12 bases in between. This CDR3 has 15 amino acids. The germline V gene encodes CDR1 LNHNV and CDR2 YYDKDF (reference sequence). In nucleotides, the CDR3 is TGTGCCACCAGCAGAGATGAGGGTCCGGTCTATGGCTACACCTTC. It translates to CATSRDEGPVYGYTF.

This clone was observed a single time. The chain carries TRBV6-5 and TRBJ2-7; D assignment may be TRBD1 or TRBD2 (5 bases each). This CDR3 comprises 15 residues. The germline CDR1 and CDR2 sequences are MNHEY and SVGAGI. The V and J ends lost 5 bases and 7 bases respectively, with 21 bases between them. In DNA, the CDR3 is TGTGCCAGCAGTGGGACCGGGAACACAAATTTGGAGCAGTACTTC. Translated: CASSGTGNTNLEQYF.

This chain uses TRBV7-9 with TRBJ2-7; 7 bases match TRBD1. The trim removed 8 bases at V and 3 bases at J, leaving 7 bases unmatched. The CDR3 covers 13 residues. CDR1 is SEHNR, CDR2 FQNEAQ, per germline (reference sequence). The DNA for the CDR3 is TGTGCCAGCCGTGACAGGGCCAACTACGAGCAGTACTTC. This sequence encodes CASRDRANYEQYF. Filled out from reference TRBV7-9 and TRBJ2-7, the complete variable domain reads DTGVSQNPRHKITKRGQNVTFRCDPISEHNRLYWYRQTLGQGPEFLTYFQNEAQLEKSRLLSDRFSAERPKGSFSTLEIQRTEQGDSAMYLCASRDRANYEQYFGPGTRLTVT.

The chain uses TRBV15 and TRBJ1-1, with D tentatively TRBD1 (6 bases). The germline V gene encodes CDR1 LNHNV and CDR2 YYDKDF (reference sequence). Trimming removed 5 bases from V and 7 bases from J, with 17 bases in between. This CDR3 is 14 amino acids long. In DNA, the CDR3 is TGTGCCACCAGCGGGAGGGGGACCTCCCTTGAAGCTTTCTTT. It is translated as CATSGRGTSLEAFF.

This clone was seen only a few times. The chain recombines TRBV7-9 with TRBJ1-4, with a weak D call TRBD1 (5 bases). The CDR3 is 15 amino acids. Germline CDR1 SEHNR, CDR2 FQNEAQ (reference sequence). The V and J ends lost 0 bases and 4 bases respectively, with 9 bases between them. The CDR3 loop reads CASSLATEVNEKLFF. Written as DNA, the CDR3 is TGTGCCAGCAGCTTAGCGACAGAGGTTAATGAAAAACTGTTTTTT.

The chain uses TRBV18 and TRBJ1-3; no clear D. The CDR3 consists of 14 residues. Per germline, CDR1 KGHSH and CDR2 LQKENI. Trimming removed 2 bases from V and 4 bases from J, with 9 bases in between. Written as DNA, the CDR3 is TGTGCCAGCTCACCAAAGGACGTAGGAAACACCATATATTTT. Translating it yields CASSPKDVGNTIYF.

J is TRBJ1-2 and V is TRBV4-2; no clear D gene. Per germline, CDR1 LGHNA and CDR2 YNFKEQ. The CDR3 has 13 amino acids. The germline V and J ends were trimmed by 4 bases and 5 bases, with 11 bases remaining between them. The CDR3, as DNA: TGTGCCAGCAGCCTACATGAGACTTATGGCTACACCTTC. It encodes CASSLHETYGYTF.

V is TRBV5-4 and J is TRBJ1-1, with a possible D match to TRBD1 (6 bases). The CDR3 has 13 residues. V was cut by 2 bases and J by 6 bases, with 11 bases left in between. From germline, CDR1 is SGHNT and CDR2 YYREEE (reference sequence). This CDR3 is CASSLRTDPEAFF. DNA of the CDR3: TGTGCCAGCAGCTTACGGACAGATCCTGAAGCTTTCTTT.

V is TRBV11-2 and J is TRBJ2-1; 10 bases align to TRBD2. The CDR3 has 15 residues. Germline trimming cut 3 bases from V and 4 bases from J; bases unmatched to any gene: 3. CDR1 is SGHAT and CDR2 is FQNNGV in the germline V gene. CDR3: CASSFSGRSYNEQFF. The DNA for the CDR3 is TGTGCCAGCAGCTTTAGCGGGAGGTCTTACAATGAGCAGTTCTTC. Looking up the rest from reference TRBV11-2 and TRBJ2-1 gives the full variable domain: EAGVAQSPRYKIIEKRQSVAFWCNPISGHATLYWYQQILGQGPKLLIQFQNNGVVDDSQLPKDRFSAERLKGVDSTLKIQPAKLEDSAVYLCASSFSGRSYNEQFFGPGTRLTVL.

A single count supports this clone. The chain carries TRBV27 and TRBJ1-1; weak D call: TRBD1 (5 bases). Germline loops: CDR1 MNHEY, CDR2 SMNVEV (reference sequence). Trimming stripped 6 bases from V and 1 base from J, with 12 bases between. This CDR3 is 14 amino acids long. For the CDR3, the DNA is TGTGCCAGCAGGGACCGGGACCCGAACACTGAAGCTTTCTTT. Translating it yields CASRDRDPNTEAFF.

This chain's CDR3 is CASSEDSGAGVNYGYTF. The CDR3 region has the DNA TGTGCCAGCAGTGAAGATTCTGGGGCAGGGGTCAACTATGGCTACACCTTC. The V and J genes are TRBV27 and TRBJ1-2, with D possibly being TRBD1 (6 bases). Germline CDR1 MNHEY, CDR2 SMNVEV (reference sequence). V was cut by 5 bases and J by 2 bases, with 21 bases left in between. The CDR3 extends over 17 amino acids.

V gene TRBV28 combines with J gene TRBJ2-1, with D perhaps TRBD1 or TRBD2 (6 bases each). The CDR3 sequence is 19 residues long. V was pared by 4 bases and J by 0 bases, with 22 bases between. Germline CDR1 is MDHEN and CDR2 is SYDVKM. The CDR3 bases are TGTGCCAGCAGTTATCCCGGGACACTGTCGGGGGTCTCCTACAATGAGCAGTTCTTC. Amino acids: CASSYPGTLSGVSYNEQFF.

This chain links TRBV28 with TRBJ2-1; no clear D gene. Trimming took off 2 bases at V and 4 bases at J, with 12 bases between the two ends. Germline CDR1 reads MDHEN; CDR2 reads SYDVKM. CDR3 size: 15 residues. The CDR3 coding sequence is TGTGCCAGCAGTTTAGAAGGACCTCTGTACAATGAGCAGTTCTTC. Protein sequence: CASSLEGPLYNEQFF.

This clone was found once. The V call is TRBV6-6, the J call TRBJ1-1; no clear D. Trimming left V 0 bases short and J 4 bases short, with 12 bases between. This CDR3 comprises 15 residues. Germline CDR1 reads MNHNY; CDR2 reads SVGAGI (reference sequence). The DNA for the CDR3 is TGTGCCAGCAGTTACTCGGGGTCCGGAGGCACTGAAGCTTTCTTT. It codes for CASSYSGSGGTEAFF.

In its sample, this clone was seen once. The chain combines TRBV27 with TRBJ2-1; perhaps D is TRBD1 or TRBD2 (5 bases each). This CDR3 comprises 11 residues. Germline-derived CDR1 and CDR2 are MNHEY and SMNVEV (reference sequence). Between the trimmed V and J ends, which lost 6 bases and 9 bases, there was a span of 9 bases. CDR3 in DNA: TGTGCCAGCAGAACCGGGACTGAGCAGTTCTTC. It translates to CASRTGTEQFF.

V and J are TRBV5-6 and TRBJ1-1; 10 nucleotides match TRBD1. Per germline, CDR1 SGHDT and CDR2 YYEEEE. V was clipped by 1 base and J by 0 bases; unmatched bases: 6. The CDR3 contains 17 residues. CDR3 amino acids: CASSLRAGQGMNTEAFF. CDR3 DNA sequence: TGTGCCAGCAGCTTGAGAGCGGGACAGGGGATGAACACTGAAGCTTTCTTT. Full variable domain (rest looked up from reference TRBV5-6 and TRBJ1-1): DAGVTQSPTHLIKTRGQQVTLRCSPKSGHDTVSWYQQALGQGPQFIFQYYEEEERQRGNFPDRFSGHQFPNYSSELNVNALLLGDSALYLCASSLRAGQGMNTEAFFGQGTRLTVV.